This T cell receptor beta chain was identified during a study of CD8 T cells in Susac syndrome. The V and J ends lost 2 bases and 5 bases, in that order; junction bases with no gene match: 13. This CDR3 is 17 amino acids long. CDR1 SGHTA and CDR2 FQGNSA come from the germline V gene. Sequencing targeted TCR beta in blood CD8+ and CD4+ T cells. The multiple sclerosis controls comprised treatment-naive patients whose relapsing-remitting disease was stable or active. Purification of the CD8+ and CD4+ T cells relied on negative isolation, and TEMRA cells underwent FACS enrichment. Reverse transcription of about 0.5 to 1 ug RNA was carried out with random hexamers. Amplification of TCR beta CDR3 used immunoSEQ multiplex PCR across 54 Vbeta and 13 Jbeta. One entry per CDR3 protein, called by TCRdb with MiXCR from the immunoSEQ multiplex PCR reads. The table lists 250,000 to 350,000 distinct CDR3 sequences, roughly 94% of them singletons.

The specimen sequenced was CD4+ T cells from PBMCs. The chain joins TRBV7-2 to TRBJ2-7, with 9 bases aligning to TRBD2. This clonotype was obtained from a human donor with multiple sclerosis. CDR3: CASSLFSGRVSGDEQYF. The CDR3 nucleotides read TGTGCCAGCAGCTTATTTAGCGGGAGAGTTTCCGGCGACGAGCAGTACTTC.